This T cell receptor beta chain was obtained from a study of regulatory T cells in long-lasting Graves disease (dated by TCRdb to about 2021). Regarding the study in general: Patients with newly diagnosed Graves' disease had been on antithyroid drugs for under 3 months. Persistent Graves' disease patients were compared with newly diagnosed Graves' disease patients by peripheral blood TCR sequencing and RNA sequencing. The study was registered as a clinical trial and conducted in China. TCR sequencing covered some 13 persistent and around 20 newly diagnosed Graves' disease patients, some 35 samples in total.

CDR1 and CDR2 are read off the germline V gene as SGHRS and YFSETQ. There are 15 amino acids in the CDR3, from cysteine to phenylalanine inclusive. The sequence is cut down to CDR3 DNA, 45 bases in frame from base 1. Taken with the paper, the label for time point translates to: newly diagnosed GD, antithyroid drugs for less than 3 months. For both TCR sequencing and RNA sequencing, RNA was extracted from PBMCs using TRIzol. Graves' disease was diagnosed according to American Thyroid Association guidelines. Patients were recruited from an endocrinology department in Xi'an, China. Each patient gave around 9.2 milliliters of peripheral blood, collected in an EDTA anticoagulant tube. Ficoll Paque Plus density gradient separation was used to isolate PBMCs, and no further T cell sorting was performed. An Agilent 2100 Bioanalyzer and agarose gel were used to assess RNA quality, and a NanoDrop 2000 was used to measure RNA concentration.

Libraries were constructed by multiplex PCR. Instrument used: Illumina HiSeq 4000. To build TCR beta libraries, CDR3 regions were amplified by Arm-PCR using iRepertoire HTBI primers. PCR products were gel purified before sequencing. Under the source paper's analysis protocol: A total of 62 TRBV and some 15 TRBJ segments were identified across samples and were used for gene usage analysis of CDR3 amino acid clonotypes. COPE and FqMerger were used to merge filtered high-quality paired reads into contigs. BLAST was used to align contigs to IMGT TRBV, TRBD and TRBJ reference genes, and CDR3 was defined according to IMGT. Any clonotype with a frequency above 0.1% was counted as a highly expanded clone. Shannon entropy served as the measure of repertoire diversity, while the Gini coefficient captured V-J evenness. A clonotype found in more than one individual was treated as public. The public reads were reanalyzed by TCRdb: fastp trimming at Q25, MiXCR alignment, in-frame beta chains only. Identical CDR3 proteins give one entry, which carries the most common genes and DNA. For this entry, the V and J calls and clone size follow TCRdb and not the study's own pipeline. In this sample the table shows hundreds of thousands of distinct CDR3 sequences, 15% of which occur a single time. The top ten hold over 20% of the sample.

This clonotype was counted ten times or more. The antigen it recognizes is unknown. Compared with germline, one end of the junction differs, possibly owing to a read error. Results the study describes overall, beyond this receptor: The small sample size was acknowledged by the authors as a limitation that may reduce accuracy. More public clonotypes were shared among persistent patients (under 3,000) than among newly diagnosed patients (roughly 960). Compared with newly diagnosed patients, patients with persistent Graves' disease had lower TCR Shannon entropy and fewer highly expanded clones, which suggests clonal expansion. TRBV28, TRBJ1-2 and TRBJ2-5 were preferentially used in persistent disease, while TRBV20-1 and TRBJ2-1 were favored in newly diagnosed disease. Sequencing and analysis were restricted to the TCR beta chain. Peripheral blood alone was examined, since thyroid tissue, which constituted the primary lesion, could not be accessed.

The material sequenced was peripheral blood mononuclear cells (PBMCs), taken at new diagnosis, from a patient treated with antithyroid drugs. The rearrangement joined TRBV5-1 to TRBJ1-3; TRBD1 is perhaps the D gene, given 5 matching bases. The source of this sequence is a female donor with Graves disease. The CDR3 protein is CASSLTGGSGNTIYF. Here is the DNA: TGTGCCAGCAGCTTAACAGGAGGCTCTGGAAACACCATATATTTT.